This TCR beta chain derives from a study of CD8+ T cells in alopecia areata. Findings and limits, study-wide: Normal skin's resident alphabeta T cells are sequenced alongside lesional scalp T cells. Researchers report lesional scalp, most notably alopecia totalis/universalis, outstripped normal scalp in clonality.

V was clipped by 3 bases and J by 2 bases, with 5 bases between them. The CDR3 runs to 13 residues. Germline V CDR1 and CDR2: LGHNA, YNLKQL (reference sequence). This clone was seen only a few times. The antigen is not known. Gene names are the mouse ones. Read sequence stops 4 residues before the CDR3 end, and the germline J gene provides the missing end. Isolated RNA was reverse transcribed into cDNA used as the sequencing template. The table came from immunoSEQ multiplex PCR; TCRdb's copy has only in-frame clones and leaves some out. Singletons are absent from the sample, which has about 300,000 clones. Scientists pooled cutaneous lymph node cells and sorted them on CD4, CD8alpha, NKG2D, NKG2ACE and other markers.

The sequencing sample was made of CD4+ T cells sorted from a lymph node. This receptor was obtained from a C3H/HeJ mouse with alopecia areata. As its MHC haplotype, the strain has H2-k. V is TRBV5 and J is TRBJ2-1, with a possible D match to TRBD1 (5 bases). The CDR3 loop reads CASSQTDYAEQFF. The part of the CDR3 DNA that was read is TGTGCCAGCAGCCAGACAGACTATGCT.